This T cell receptor (beta chain) was captured in a study of T cells after yellow fever vaccination. Researchers made TCR cDNA using 5'RACE template switching, and this step added a universal primer site and UMIs. TCRdb re-called the 5' RACE reads with MiXCR, one entry per CDR3 protein. In the table there are around 88,000 distinct CDR3 sequences, more than 10% of which are singletons. Findings and limits, study-wide: Researchers cautioned that FACS-sorted repertoires could harbor abundant clonotypes contaminating from the bulk population.

The germline gives CDR1 SGHRS, CDR2 YFSETQ. The J segment lost 5 bases and the V segment lost 0 bases, leaving 6 bases of the junction unmatched. This CDR3 contains 15 residues. This clonotype was sampled from a man between 18 and 35 years old who received the YFV17D yellow fever vaccine. Material: CD8+ T cells not binding an NS4B(214-222) dextramer, sorted from PBMCs, obtained less than 25 days after the first yellow fever vaccination. The rearrangement uses TRBV5-1 and TRBJ2-7; TRBD1 matches 9 bases. CDR3 in amino acids: CASSLAETGGHEQYF. The DNA for the CDR3 is TGCGCCAGCAGCTTGGCCGAGACAGGGGGTCACGAGCAGTACTTC.